What follows are 19 T cell receptor beta chains derived from one specimen sequenced in a study of T cell changes during pregnancy in multiple sclerosis. TCRdb's table, derived via immunoSEQ multiplex PCR, lists solely in-frame clones and lacks some. Of tens of thousands of clones listed, 80% to 90% were seen once; the top ten hold 7.9%. The specimen comprised CD8+ T cells from peripheral blood mononuclear cells, sampled before pregnancy. The source is a female donor with multiple sclerosis, enrolled in a pregnancy study.

The genes are TRBV5-1 and TRBJ2-7; no reliable D call. The CDR3 covers 15 residues. The V end lost 1 base, the J end lost 1 base, and 12 bases lay between the germline ends. Germline CDR1 and CDR2: SGHRS and YFSETQ. This CDR3 is CASSLYQDSSYEQYF. DNA for the CDR3: TGCGCCAGCAGCTTGTATCAGGATAGTTCCTACGAGCAGTACTTC.

This clone was detected once. The gene calls are TRBV27 and TRBJ2-7; D might be TRBD2 (6 bases). Germline CDR1 MNHEY, CDR2 SMNVEV (reference sequence). V gave up 0 bases and J gave up 1 base, with 13 bases separating them. The CDR3 runs to 16 residues. The CDR3 region is CASSLSSAGHSYEQYF. The CDR3 nucleotides read TGTGCCAGCAGTTTATCTTCGGCGGGGCATTCCTACGAGCAGTACTTC.

The genes are TRBV7-8 and TRBJ2-5; D might be TRBD1 (6 bases). V was shortened by 1 base and J by 1 base, with 13 bases between the two germline ends. This CDR3 spans 16 amino acids. Germline lookup yields CDR1 SGHVS and CDR2 FQNEAQ. CDR3 nucleotide sequence: TGTGCCAGCAGCTTAGTTGGGGGCGGATTCCAAGAGACCCAGTACTTC. Its translation: CASSLVGGGFQETQYF.

The rearrangement uses TRBV12-5 and TRBJ2-5; D might be TRBD1 (5 bases). Germline CDR1 reads LGHNT; CDR2 reads FRNRAP. The V end was cut by 3 bases, the J end by 2 bases, with 7 bases between. The CDR3 loop spans 13 amino acids. The CDR3, as DNA: TGTGCTAGTGGTTTAGGACATCAAGAGACCCAGTACTTC. Translated: CASGLGHQETQYF.

The chain uses TRBV15 and TRBJ2-3; TRBD2 matches at 13 bases. This CDR3 is 17 amino acids long. The germline CDR1 and CDR2 sequences are LNHNV and YYDKDF (reference sequence). V trimming: 5 bases; J trimming: 5 bases; junction bases outside the gene matches: 10. CDR3: CATSQTSGRAAGDTQYF. The DNA of the CDR3 is TGTGCCACCAGCCAAACTAGCGGGAGGGCCGCTGGAGATACGCAGTATTTT.

The J gene is TRBJ2-7, the V gene TRBV14; no definite D call. Germline V gene lookup returns CDR1 SGHDN and CDR2 FVKESK. Trimming stripped 3 bases from V and 5 bases from J, with 20 bases between. CDR3 size: 16 residues. CDR3 DNA: TGTGCCAGCAGCCAGCCTCCCCGACTCTCCTCTAACGAGCAGTACTTC. This gives the protein CASSQPPRLSSNEQYF.

The CDR3 bases are TGTGCCAGCAGCCCAGACAGAAATGAAAAACTGTTTTTT. Protein: CASSPDRNEKLFF. V usage is TRBV9 and J usage is TRBJ1-4, with a tentative D call TRBD1 (5 bases). Trimming left V 4 bases short and J 5 bases short, with 9 bases between. This CDR3 is 13 amino acids long. The V gene's germline CDR1 is SGDLS and CDR2 YYNGEE.

This clone was counted a single time. The rearrangement joins TRBV11-2 to TRBJ2-1, with D unclear. The CDR3 length is 15 residues. Germline CDR1 reads SGHAT; CDR2 reads FQNNGV. The V gene lost 5 bases and the J gene lost 4 bases, with 15 bases spanning the gap. The CDR3 loop reads CASSPRGGSYNEQFF. CDR3 sequence (DNA): TGTGCCAGCAGCCCCCGTGGCGGAAGTTACAATGAGCAGTTCTTC. Based on the CDR3 plus reference TRBV11-2 and TRBJ2-1, the full variable domain is EAGVAQSPRYKIIEKRQSVAFWCNPISGHATLYWYQQILGQGPKLLIQFQNNGVVDDSQLPKDRFSAERLKGVDSTLKIQPAKLEDSAVYLCASSPRGGSYNEQFFGPGTRLTVL.

The V call is TRBV30, the J call TRBJ2-7; TRBD1 is a possible D gene (6 bases). The CDR3 is made up of 13 amino acids. Trimming took 1 base from V and 2 from J, leaving 9 bases between them. Germline CDR1 is GTSNPN and CDR2 is SVGIG (reference sequence). The CDR3 DNA sequence: TGTGCCTGGAGTGGGGACATGACCTACGAGCAGTACTTC. This sequence encodes CAWSGDMTYEQYF.

By share, this clone counts as large (0.1 to 1%). The chain has TRBV7-9 and TRBJ1-4; 7 bases are a match to TRBD1. CDR1 is SEHNR and CDR2 is FQNEAQ in the germline V gene (reference sequence). The junction had 5 bases not matched to a gene; V was cut back by 5 bases and J by 8 bases. This CDR3 is built from 13 residues. DNA for the CDR3: TGTGCCAGCAGCCGACAGGGATCGGAAAAACTGTTTTTT. Its translation: CASSRQGSEKLFF.

The chain combines TRBV7-9 with TRBJ2-7, with 10 nucleotides matching TRBD1. Trimming cost V 5 bases and J 1 base; bases outside gene matches: 5. The CDR3 spans 15 residues. Germline values: CDR1 SEHNR, CDR2 FQNEAQ (reference sequence). CDR3 nucleotides: TGTGCCAGCAGCCCCGGACAGGGGGGTTCCTACGAGCAGTACTTC. It yields the protein CASSPGQGGSYEQYF.

The rearrangement links TRBV7-9 to TRBJ2-5; 10 nucleotides align to TRBD2. Germline CDR1 and CDR2: SEHNR and FQNEAQ (reference sequence). The CDR3 contains 17 residues. The trim removed 1 base at V and 5 bases at J, leaving 10 bases unmatched. This CDR3 reads CASSLGVQRGGLETQYF. CDR3 nucleotides: TGTGCCAGCAGCTTAGGAGTCCAGCGGGGGGGCCTTGAGACCCAGTACTTC.

A single count supports this clone. The junction differs from germline at one of its ends, possibly a read error. The chain joins TRBV28 to TRBJ1-2; D gene ambiguous. The V gene's germline CDR1 is MDHEN and CDR2 SYDVKM. The CDR3 extends over 13 amino acids. The CDR3 DNA reads as TGTGCGAGCAGAGCCGGGTCGTACTATGGCTACACCTTC. Translating gives CASRAGSYYGYTF.

This chain joins TRBV6-1 and TRBJ1-6; D possibly corresponds to TRBD1 (6 bases). CDR3 length: 15 amino acids. V lost 5 bases, J lost 5 bases, and 13 bases lay in between. Germline assignment: CDR1 MNHNS and CDR2 SASEGT. The CDR3 spells CASSSGTTNNSPLHF. The DNA for the CDR3 is TGTGCCAGCAGTTCAGGGACAACCAATAATTCACCCCTCCACTTT.

V usage is TRBV7-8 and J usage is TRBJ2-1; the match to TRBD2 covers 8 bases. V lost 1 base, J lost 4 bases, and 6 bases stayed unmatched. The CDR3 runs 16 residues. Germline CDR1 SGHVS, CDR2 FQNEAQ. In DNA form, the CDR3 reads TGTGCCAGCAGCTTAGTGGTAGCTAGCGGGTACAATGAGCAGTTCTTC. Amino acids: CASSLVVASGYNEQFF.

This clone is medium-sized. V and J are TRBV7-9 and TRBJ1-1; D remains ambiguous. This CDR3 comprises 14 residues. Germline V gene data show CDR1 as SEHNR and CDR2 as FQNEAQ (reference sequence). Trimming shortened V by 3 bases and J by 0 bases, and 8 bases separated the two germline ends. The CDR3 DNA sequence: TGTGCCAGCAGCTTCCAGGCCATGAACACTGAAGCTTTCTTT. Protein: CASSFQAMNTEAFF.

V is TRBV5-1 and J is TRBJ1-1, with no clear D. This CDR3 contains 13 residues. V was cut by 4 bases and J by 11 bases, with 18 bases left in between. From germline, CDR1 is SGHRS and CDR2 YFSETQ. This CDR3 reads CASSDSVAPGAFF. CDR3 in DNA: TGCGCCAGCAGCGATTCGGTTGCCCCCGGGGCTTTCTTT.

The chain uses TRBV9 and TRBJ2-7; the match to TRBD1 covers 7 bases. With V trimmed by 3 bases and J by 3 bases, 6 bases remained unmatched. The CDR3 totals 14 residues. CDR1 is SGDLS, CDR2 YYNGEE, per germline. As DNA, the CDR3 is TGTGCCAGCAGCGAGGGGGACAGAAACTACGAGCAGTACTTC. As protein: CASSEGDRNYEQYF. The full variable domain, completed using reference TRBV9 and TRBJ2-7, is DSGVTQTPKHLITATGQRVTLRCSPRSGDLSVYWYQQSLDQGLQFLIQYYNGEERAKGNILERFSAQQFPDLHSELNLSSLELGDSALYFCASSEGDRNYEQYFGPGTRLTVT.

The V call is TRBV4-1, the J call TRBJ1-5; no reliable D call. V lost 0 bases and J lost 5, with 11 bases in between. CDR1 and CDR2 from the germline V gene are MGHRA and YSYEKL. The CDR3 loop spans 15 amino acids. As DNA, the CDR3 is TGCGCCAGCAGCCAAGATTTGCGGAACGATCAGCCCCAGCATTTT. It encodes CASSQDLRNDQPQHF.